The 23 T cell receptor beta chains below come from one sample, sequenced in a study of cytomegalovirus exposure and HLA in healthy donors (dated by TCRdb to between 2016 and 2019). Libraries were prepared through the immunoSEQ multiplex PCR assay. The multiplex PCR relied on a mix of 60 forward primers for TCR Vbeta segments and 13 reverse primers for TCR Jbeta segments. TCRdb took over this immuneACCESS table, retaining in-frame rearrangements with V and J assigned. Such tables are incomplete; in checked studies, under half of the missing clones stem from an unresolved V gene, and the remainder is unexplained. A total of tens of thousands of clones appear in this sample, 84% of them only once. The biggest ten clones account for under 20% of the sample. Sequencing was carried out using PBMCs. The receptors originated from a man between 65 and 85 years old in good health and CMV-seropositive.

The chain is built from TRBV6-5 and TRBJ2-7; possible D gene TRBD2, 5 bases. This CDR3 has 13 amino acids. Between the trimmed V and J ends, which lost 4 bases and 4 bases, there was a span of 11 bases. Germline CDR1 and CDR2: MNHEY and SVGAGI. The CDR3 DNA reads TGTGCCAGCAGTTCGGGGAACTCGTACGAGCAGTACTTC. The encoded protein is CASSSGNSYEQYF.

This clone occurred a few times. The gene calls are TRBV7-9 and TRBJ2-2; 13 nucleotides match TRBD2. The CDR3 loop spans 15 amino acids. CDR1 and CDR2 from the germline V gene are SEHNR and FQNEAQ (reference sequence). The ends lost 7 bases at V and 7 bases at J; junction bases unmatched: 6. DNA for the CDR3: TGTGCCAGCACCACTAGCGGGAGGGTCGGCGGGGAGCTGTTTTTT. This gives the protein CASTTSGRVGGELFF.

This chain joins TRBV9 and TRBJ2-6; a possible D gene is TRBD2 (6 bases). Germline values: CDR1 SGDLS, CDR2 YYNGEE. V was pared by 5 bases and J by 0 bases, with 9 bases between. This CDR3 is built from 15 residues. The CDR3 sequence: CASRAGRSGANVLTF. The CDR3 DNA follows: TGTGCCAGCAGGGCGGGGCGCTCTGGGGCCAACGTCCTGACTTTC.

The V and J genes are TRBV9 and TRBJ2-1; 7 positions agree with TRBD1. This CDR3 is 15 amino acids long. Germline V CDR1 and CDR2: SGDLS, YYNGEE. The V gene end was trimmed by 0 bases and the J gene end by 2 bases; junction bases not matched to a gene: 2. The DNA for the CDR3 is TGTGCCAGCAGCGTAGGGGGACAGCCCTACAATGAGCAGTTCTTC. Translated: CASSVGGQPYNEQFF.

This clone was detected only once. This chain joins TRBV11-3 and TRBJ2-3; 10 bases line up with TRBD1. The CDR3 spans 15 residues. V was pared by 5 bases and J by 1 base, with 3 bases of the junction left unmatched. In germline, CDR1 is SGHNT, CDR2 YENEEA. The CDR3 is CASSPGTGGTDTQYF. Here the CDR3 DNA reads TGTGCCAGCAGCCCCGGGACAGGGGGCACAGATACGCAGTATTTT.

The chain combines TRBV5-1 with TRBJ1-4, with D hard to call. V lost 4 bases and J lost 7, with 17 bases in between. CDR3 length equals 15 residues. The germline gives CDR1 SGHRS, CDR2 YFSETQ. The CDR3 DNA reads TGCGCCAGCAGCCTGTCGCCCGCCAATAGTGAAAAACTGTTTTTT. The encoded protein is CASSLSPANSEKLFF.

The chain carries TRBV5-1 and TRBJ1-3, with D unresolved. Trimming took off 0 bases at V and 11 bases at J, with 15 bases between the two ends. The CDR3 has 14 residues. CDR1 SGHRS and CDR2 YFSETQ come from the germline V gene. DNA of the CDR3: TGCGCCAGCAGCTTGGAGTACTGCCTTCTCGCCATATATTTT. It codes for CASSLEYCLLAIYF.

Only one count was recorded for this clone. V gene TRBV30 combines with J gene TRBJ2-6, with 7 nucleotides matching TRBD1. The trim removed 4 bases at V and 0 bases at J, leaving 9 bases unmatched. The CDR3 extends over 17 amino acids. The germline gives CDR1 GTSNPN, CDR2 SVGIG (reference sequence). The CDR3 DNA sequence: TGTGCCTGGACGAGGGGGCGAACCCGCTCTGGGGCCAACGTCCTGACTTTC. It is translated as CAWTRGRTRSGANVLTF.

This chain connects TRBV7-2 to TRBJ2-5; 8 bases are a match to TRBD2. The CDR3 extends over 14 amino acids. Germline V CDR1 and CDR2: SGHTA, FQGNSA. Losses at the gene ends were 3 bases for V and 2 bases for J; bases not matched to a gene: 2. CDR3 in DNA: TGTGCCAGCAGCTTGTCGGGGGGGCAAGAGACCCAGTACTTC. It translates to CASSLSGGQETQYF.

The chain joins TRBV10-1 to TRBJ2-3; 7 bases align to TRBD1. The V gene's germline CDR1 is WNHNN and CDR2 SYGVQD (reference sequence). J lost 7 bases, V lost 0 bases, and 10 bases had no gene match. The CDR3 is 16 amino acids. The CDR3 sequence is CASSESGDRGQNTQYF. The CDR3 nucleotides are TGCGCCAGCAGTGAGTCAGGGGACAGAGGCCAAAATACGCAGTATTTT.

The rearrangement joins TRBV10-3 to TRBJ2-5; 11 bases map to TRBD2. V shed 2 bases, J shed 4 bases, and the junction held 3 bases outside the gene matches. The CDR3 is made up of 15 amino acids. Looked up from germline, CDR1 is ENHRY and CDR2 is SYGVKD. The CDR3 here is CAISEGLAGGETQYF. The CDR3 nucleotides read TGTGCCATCAGTGAGGGACTAGCGGGTGGAGAGACCCAGTACTTC.

The chain uses TRBV5-4 and TRBJ2-7, with 7 bases matching TRBD1. CDR3 length: 13 amino acids. CDR1 SGHNT and CDR2 YYREEE come from the germline V gene (reference sequence). Trimming at V came to 4 bases and at J to 2 bases, leaving 3 bases not matched to a gene. The CDR3 sequence is CASSPQGAYEQYF. For the CDR3, the DNA is TGTGCCAGCAGCCCGCAGGGGGCCTACGAGCAGTACTTC.

The chain carries TRBV28 and TRBJ1-1, with TRBD1 matching over 12 bases. Germline lookup yields CDR1 MDHEN and CDR2 SYDVKM. The CDR3 is 16 amino acids. Trimming took 6 bases from V and 0 from J; bases not matched to a gene: 5. DNA of the CDR3: TGTGCCAGCAGGGGGACAGGGGGCTTTATGAACACTGAAGCTTTCTTT. Translated: CASRGTGGFMNTEAFF. Full variable domain (outside the CDR3, taken from reference TRBV28 and TRBJ1-1): DVKVTQSSRYLVKRTGEKVFLECVQDMDHENMFWYRQDPGLGLRLIYFSYDVKMKEKGDIPEGYSVSREKKERFSLILESASTNQTSMYLCASRGTGGFMNTEAFFGQGTRLTVV.

This clone was counted a single time. The rearrangement links TRBV7-8 to TRBJ2-5; TRBD1 agrees at 8 bases. The germline V gene has CDR1 SGHVS and CDR2 FQNEAQ. This CDR3 comprises 14 residues. Trimming at V came to 3 bases and at J to 4 bases, leaving 4 bases not matched to a gene. CDR3 bases: TGTGCCAGCAGCTTTCAGGGGGCGAGAGAGACCCAGTACTTC. It encodes CASSFQGARETQYF.

This chain connects TRBV5-1 to TRBJ2-2; TRBD2 matches 12 bases. V gave up 4 bases and J gave up 7 bases; unmatched junction bases: 8. The CDR3 is made up of 16 amino acids. The V gene's germline CDR1 is SGHRS and CDR2 YFSETQ. The CDR3 DNA follows: TGCGCCAGCAGCGGGGCTAGCGGGGGGGCCGACGGGGAGCTGTTTTTT. Translated, it gives CASSGASGGADGELFF.

This chain links TRBV6-5 with TRBJ1-5; D ambiguous. The CDR3 spans 12 residues. Germline loops: CDR1 MNHEY, CDR2 SVGAGI. V was trimmed by 8 bases and J by 1 base, leaving 6 bases between them. The CDR3 protein is CASSRSNQPQHF. In nucleotides, the CDR3 is TGTGCCAGCTCCAGAAGCAATCAGCCCCAGCATTTT.

The V gene is TRBV28, the J gene TRBJ1-2; TRBD1 might be the D (5 bases). The CDR3 is 13 residues long. V was clipped by 5 bases and J by 11 bases, with 18 bases between them. Germline-derived CDR1 and CDR2 are MDHEN and SYDVKM. In DNA form, the CDR3 reads TGTGCCAGCAGTCTACGTTTGGGGCCCTCTTACACCTTC. Protein: CASSLRLGPSYTF.

The table lists this clone with a count of one. This sequence joins TRBV6-5 and TRBJ1-4; 7 bases are a match to TRBD1. The V segment lost 6 bases and the J segment 5 bases; nucleotides outside the gene matches: 9. The CDR3 totals 15 residues. Germline values: CDR1 MNHEY, CDR2 SVGAGI. Here the CDR3 reads CASRVVGTVNEKLFF. The CDR3, as DNA: TGTGCCAGCAGAGTTGTGGGGACAGTCAATGAAAAACTGTTTTTT.

V and J are TRBV5-1 and TRBJ2-1; D is perhaps TRBD1 (6 bases). V was clipped by 4 bases and J by 1 base, with 12 bases between them. The CDR3 sequence is 15 residues long. The germline V gene has CDR1 SGHRS and CDR2 YFSETQ. The CDR3, as DNA: TGCGCCAGCAGCACACAGGGAAGATCCTACAATGAGCAGTTCTTC. Translating it yields CASSTQGRSYNEQFF.

This rearrangement joins TRBV10-1 to TRBJ1-1; D not resolved. The V end was cut by 0 bases, the J end by 4 bases, with 9 bases between. Germline lookup yields CDR1 WNHNN and CDR2 SYGVQD (reference sequence). This CDR3 region has 14 residues. CDR3 nucleotide sequence: TGCGCCAGCAGTGAGTCGTCGCGCGCCACTGAAGCTTTCTTT. The encoded protein is CASSESSRATEAFF.

In its sample, this clone is medium-sized. The rearrangement uses TRBV5-6 and TRBJ2-2; perhaps TRBD2 as D (5 bases). This CDR3 has 17 amino acids. The ends were cut back, 4 bases at V and 2 bases at J, with 18 bases in the middle. CDR1 and CDR2 (germline): SGHDT, YYEEEE. Written as DNA, the CDR3 is TGTGCCAGCAGCGTTAGGAGGACGGCCCCAAACACCGGGGAGCTGTTTTTT. Translating gives CASSVRRTAPNTGELFF.

This clone was observed a handful of times. V usage is TRBV30 and J usage is TRBJ2-2; possibly TRBD1 for D (5 bases). CDR1 GTSNPN and CDR2 SVGIG come from the germline V gene (reference sequence). CDR3 size: 14 residues. V lost 0 bases and J lost 7, with 12 bases in between. CDR3 nucleotide sequence: TGTGCCTGGAGTGTTCGATGGCAGGGCGGGGAGCTGTTTTTT. Translating gives CAWSVRWQGGELFF.

This chain uses TRBV7-9 with TRBJ1-6; TRBD1 is a possible D gene (6 bases). Germline-derived CDR1 and CDR2 are SEHNR and FQNEAQ (reference sequence). This CDR3 has 14 residues. Trimming took 8 bases from V and 4 from J, leaving 12 bases between them. In nucleotides, the CDR3 is TGTGCCAGCGGGCGCGGACAGTATAATTCACCCCTCCACTTT. The encoded protein is CASGRGQYNSPLHF.